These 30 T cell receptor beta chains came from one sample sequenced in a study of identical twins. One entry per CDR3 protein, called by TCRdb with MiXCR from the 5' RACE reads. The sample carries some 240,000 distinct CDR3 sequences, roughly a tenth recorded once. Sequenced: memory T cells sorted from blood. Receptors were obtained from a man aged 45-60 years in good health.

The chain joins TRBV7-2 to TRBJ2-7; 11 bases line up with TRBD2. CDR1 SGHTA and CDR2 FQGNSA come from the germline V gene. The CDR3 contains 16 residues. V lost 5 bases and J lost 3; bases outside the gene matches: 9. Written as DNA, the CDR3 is TGTGCCAGCAGCACTAGACTAGCGGGAAAACACTACGAGCAGTACTTC. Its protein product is CASSTRLAGKHYEQYF.

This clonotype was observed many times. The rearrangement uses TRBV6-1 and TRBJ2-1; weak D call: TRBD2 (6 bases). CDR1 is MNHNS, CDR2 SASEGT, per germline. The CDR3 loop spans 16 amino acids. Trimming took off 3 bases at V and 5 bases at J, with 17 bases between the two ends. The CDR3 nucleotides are TGTGCCAGCAGTGATGTCTGGAGGGCGGGCCACAATGAGCAGTTCTTC. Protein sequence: CASSDVWRAGHNEQFF.

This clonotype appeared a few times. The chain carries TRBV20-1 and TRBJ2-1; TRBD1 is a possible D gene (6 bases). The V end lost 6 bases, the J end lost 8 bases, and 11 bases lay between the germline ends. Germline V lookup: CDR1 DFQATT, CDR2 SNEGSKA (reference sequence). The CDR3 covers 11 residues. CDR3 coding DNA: TGCAGTGCCCACAGGGAGTATGAGCAGTTCTTC. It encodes CSAHREYEQFF.

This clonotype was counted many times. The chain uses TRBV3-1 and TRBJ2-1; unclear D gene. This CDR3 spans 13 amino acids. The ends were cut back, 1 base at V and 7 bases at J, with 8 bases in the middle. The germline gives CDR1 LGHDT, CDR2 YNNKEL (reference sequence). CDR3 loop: CASSQVSGNEQFF. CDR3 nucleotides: TGTGCCAGCAGCCAAGTTTCCGGGAATGAGCAGTTCTTC.

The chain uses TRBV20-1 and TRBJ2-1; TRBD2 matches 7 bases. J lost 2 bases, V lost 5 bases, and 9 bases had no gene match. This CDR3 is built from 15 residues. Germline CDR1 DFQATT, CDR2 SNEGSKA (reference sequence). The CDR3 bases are TGCAGTGCTGGCCGGGGGGTTAGCCCCTACAATGAGCAGTTCTTC. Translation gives CSAGRGVSPYNEQFF.

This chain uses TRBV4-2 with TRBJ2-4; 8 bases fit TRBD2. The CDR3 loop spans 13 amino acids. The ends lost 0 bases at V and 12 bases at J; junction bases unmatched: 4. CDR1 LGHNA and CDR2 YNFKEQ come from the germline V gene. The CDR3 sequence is CASSQDAGTSQYF. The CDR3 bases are TGTGCCAGCAGCCAAGATGCTGGGACTAGTCAGTACTTC.

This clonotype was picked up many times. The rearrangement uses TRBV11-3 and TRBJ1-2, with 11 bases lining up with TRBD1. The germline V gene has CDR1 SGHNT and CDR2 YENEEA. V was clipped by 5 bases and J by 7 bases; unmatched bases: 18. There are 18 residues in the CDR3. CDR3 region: CASSPNIGTGGLRGGYTF. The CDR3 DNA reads TGTGCCAGCAGCCCGAATATCGGGACAGGGGGTTTACGGGGTGGCTACACCTTC.

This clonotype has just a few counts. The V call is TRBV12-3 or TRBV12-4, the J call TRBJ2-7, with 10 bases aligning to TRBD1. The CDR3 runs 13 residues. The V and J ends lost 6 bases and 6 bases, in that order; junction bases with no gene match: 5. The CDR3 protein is CASSDRGRGEQYF. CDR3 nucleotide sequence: TGTGCCAGCAGCGACAGGGGGCGCGGCGAGCAGTACTTC.

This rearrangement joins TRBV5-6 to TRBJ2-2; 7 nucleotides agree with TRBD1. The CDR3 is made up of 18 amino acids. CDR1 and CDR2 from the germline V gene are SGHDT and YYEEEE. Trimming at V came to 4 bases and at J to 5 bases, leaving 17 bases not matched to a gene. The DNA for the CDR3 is TGTGCCAGCAGCCTCCTACGATCGCACAGGGGAAAGACCGGGGAGCTGTTTTTT. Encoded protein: CASSLLRSHRGKTGELFF.

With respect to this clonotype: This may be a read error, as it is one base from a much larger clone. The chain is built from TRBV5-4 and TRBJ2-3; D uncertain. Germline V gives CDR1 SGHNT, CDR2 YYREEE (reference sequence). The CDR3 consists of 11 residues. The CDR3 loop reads CATSLDDTQYF. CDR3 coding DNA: TGTGCCACCAGCTTGGATGATACGCAGTATTTT.

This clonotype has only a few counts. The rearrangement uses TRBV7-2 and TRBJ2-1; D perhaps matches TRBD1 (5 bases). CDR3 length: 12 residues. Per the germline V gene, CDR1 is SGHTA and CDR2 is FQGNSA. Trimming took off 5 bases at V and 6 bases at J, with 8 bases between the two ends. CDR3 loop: CASSLDSNEQFF. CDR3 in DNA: TGTGCCAGCAGCCTCGACAGCAATGAGCAGTTCTTC.

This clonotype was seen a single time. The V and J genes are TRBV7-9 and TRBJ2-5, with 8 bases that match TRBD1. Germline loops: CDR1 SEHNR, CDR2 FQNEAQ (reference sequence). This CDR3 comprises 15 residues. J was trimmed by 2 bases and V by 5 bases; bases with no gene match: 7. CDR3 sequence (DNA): TGTGCCAGCAGCAAGGACAGGGCGAAGCAAGAGACCCAGTACTTC. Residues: CASSKDRAKQETQYF.

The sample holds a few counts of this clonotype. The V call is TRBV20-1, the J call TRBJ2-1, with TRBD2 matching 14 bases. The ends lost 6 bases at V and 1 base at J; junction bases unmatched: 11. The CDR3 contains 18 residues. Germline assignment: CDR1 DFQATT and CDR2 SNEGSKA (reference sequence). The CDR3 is CSAQGVRLAGGSYNEQFF. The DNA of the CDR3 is TGCAGTGCGCAAGGGGTGCGACTAGCGGGAGGGTCCTACAATGAGCAGTTCTTC.

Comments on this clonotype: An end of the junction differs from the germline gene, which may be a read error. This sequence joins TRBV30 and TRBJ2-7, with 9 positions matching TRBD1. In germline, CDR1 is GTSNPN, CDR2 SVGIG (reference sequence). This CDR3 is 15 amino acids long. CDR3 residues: CAWGVGQGVVYEQYF. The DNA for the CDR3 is TGTGCCTGGGGTGTGGGACAGGGAGTTGTCTACGAGCAGTACTTC.

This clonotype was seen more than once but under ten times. The CDR3 region has the DNA TGTGCCAGCAGTCGACAGGGGCGTAATTCACCCCTCCACTTT. Protein: CASSRQGRNSPLHF. The chain uses TRBV6-2 or TRBV6-3 and TRBJ1-6; 8 bases align to TRBD1. Germline assignment: CDR1 MNHEY and CDR2 SVGEGT. The CDR3 sequence is 14 residues long. The trim removed 5 bases at V and 6 bases at J, leaving 3 bases unmatched.

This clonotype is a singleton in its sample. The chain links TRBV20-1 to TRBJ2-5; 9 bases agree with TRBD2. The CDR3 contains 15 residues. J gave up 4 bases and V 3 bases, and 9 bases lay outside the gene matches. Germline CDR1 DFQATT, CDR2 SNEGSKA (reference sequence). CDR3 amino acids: CSASWPSGIGETQYF. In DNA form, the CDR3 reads TGCAGTGCTAGTTGGCCTAGCGGGATAGGAGAGACCCAGTACTTC.

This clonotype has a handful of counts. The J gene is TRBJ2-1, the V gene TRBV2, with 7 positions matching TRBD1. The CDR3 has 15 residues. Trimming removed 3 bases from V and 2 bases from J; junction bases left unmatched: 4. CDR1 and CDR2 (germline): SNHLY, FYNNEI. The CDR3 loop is CASSDPRGTYNEQFF. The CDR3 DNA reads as TGTGCCAGCAGTGACCCCAGGGGGACCTACAATGAGCAGTTCTTC.

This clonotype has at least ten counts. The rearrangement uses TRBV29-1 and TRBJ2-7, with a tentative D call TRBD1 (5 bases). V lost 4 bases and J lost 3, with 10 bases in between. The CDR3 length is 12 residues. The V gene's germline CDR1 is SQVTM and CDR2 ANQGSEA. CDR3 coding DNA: TGCAGCGTTGGACAGTCTGGCTACGAGCAGTACTTC. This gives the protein CSVGQSGYEQYF.

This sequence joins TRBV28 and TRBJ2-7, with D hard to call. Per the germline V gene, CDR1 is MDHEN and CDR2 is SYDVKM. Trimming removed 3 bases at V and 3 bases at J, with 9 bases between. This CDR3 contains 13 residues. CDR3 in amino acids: CASSFGHFYEQYF. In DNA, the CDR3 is TGTGCCAGCAGTTTCGGTCATTTCTACGAGCAGTACTTC.

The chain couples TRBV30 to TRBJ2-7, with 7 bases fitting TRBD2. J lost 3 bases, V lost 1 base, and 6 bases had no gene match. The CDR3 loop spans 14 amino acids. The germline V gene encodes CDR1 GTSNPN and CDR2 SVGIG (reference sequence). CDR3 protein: CAWSEAGVFYEQYF. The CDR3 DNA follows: TGTGCCTGGAGTGAGGCGGGGGTCTTCTACGAGCAGTACTTC. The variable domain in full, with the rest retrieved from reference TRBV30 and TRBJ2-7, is SQTIHQWPATLVQPVGSPLSLECTVEGTSNPNLYWYRQAAGRGLQLLFYSVGIGQISSEVPQNLSASRPQDRQFILSSKKLLLSDSGFYLCAWSEAGVFYEQYFGPGTRLTVT.

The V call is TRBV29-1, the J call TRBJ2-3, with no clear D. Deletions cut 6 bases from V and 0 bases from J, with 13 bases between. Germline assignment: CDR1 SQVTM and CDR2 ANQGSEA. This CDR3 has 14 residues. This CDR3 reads CSVVLFTSTDTQYF. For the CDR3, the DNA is TGCAGCGTCGTCCTTTTTACTAGCACAGATACGCAGTATTTT.

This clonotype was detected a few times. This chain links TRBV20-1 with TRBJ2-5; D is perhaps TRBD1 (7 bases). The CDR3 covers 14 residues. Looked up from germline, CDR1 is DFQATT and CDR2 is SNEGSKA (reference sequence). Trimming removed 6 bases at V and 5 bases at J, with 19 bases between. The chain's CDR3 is CSALTGRMLETQYF. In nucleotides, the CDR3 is TGCAGTGCCCTGACAGGGAGGATGTTGGAGACCCAGTACTTC.

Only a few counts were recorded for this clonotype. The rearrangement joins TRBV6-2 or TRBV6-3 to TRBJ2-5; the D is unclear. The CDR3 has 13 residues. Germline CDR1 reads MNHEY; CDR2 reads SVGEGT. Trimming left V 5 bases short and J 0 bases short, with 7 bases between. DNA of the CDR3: TGTGCCAGCAGTATCCGGTACCAAGAGACCCAGTACTTC. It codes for CASSIRYQETQYF.

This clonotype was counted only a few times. CDR3 region: CASSPGQEGGYTF. The CDR3 DNA is TGTGCCAGCAGCCCCGGACAGGAAGGCGGCTACACCTTC. The V gene is TRBV7-9, the J gene TRBJ1-2; 7 nucleotides agree with TRBD1. CDR1 is SEHNR, CDR2 FQNEAQ, per germline (reference sequence). After removal of 5 bases from V and 8 bases from J, the junction contained 8 bases not matched to a gene. This CDR3 is 13 amino acids long.

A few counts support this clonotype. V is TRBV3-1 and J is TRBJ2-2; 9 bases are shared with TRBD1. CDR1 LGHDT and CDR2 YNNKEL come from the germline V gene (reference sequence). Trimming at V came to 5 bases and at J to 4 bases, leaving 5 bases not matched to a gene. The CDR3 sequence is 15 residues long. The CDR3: CASSYRGRITGELFF. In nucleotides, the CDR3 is TGTGCCAGCAGCTACAGGGGGCGCATCACCGGGGAGCTGTTTTTT.

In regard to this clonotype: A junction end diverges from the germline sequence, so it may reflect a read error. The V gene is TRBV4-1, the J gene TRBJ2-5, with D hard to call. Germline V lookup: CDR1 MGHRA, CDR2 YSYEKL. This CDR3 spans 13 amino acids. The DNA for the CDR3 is TGCGCCAGCAGCCAAGAAATTCGAGAGACCAAGTACTTC. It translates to CASSQEIRETKYF.

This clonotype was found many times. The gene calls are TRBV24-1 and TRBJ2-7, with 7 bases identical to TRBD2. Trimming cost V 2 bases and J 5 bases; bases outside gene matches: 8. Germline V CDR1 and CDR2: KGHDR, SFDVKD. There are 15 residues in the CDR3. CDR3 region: CATSDSLASGDEQYF. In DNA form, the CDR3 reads TGTGCCACCAGTGATTCCCTTGCAAGCGGGGACGAGCAGTACTTC.

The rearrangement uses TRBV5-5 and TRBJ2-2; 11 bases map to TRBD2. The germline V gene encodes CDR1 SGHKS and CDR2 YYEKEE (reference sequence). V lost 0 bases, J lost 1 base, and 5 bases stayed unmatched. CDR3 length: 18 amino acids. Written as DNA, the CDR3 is TGTGCCAGCAGCTTGGAGCTAGCGGGAGGTTGGAACACCGGGGAGCTGTTTTTT. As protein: CASSLELAGGWNTGELFF.

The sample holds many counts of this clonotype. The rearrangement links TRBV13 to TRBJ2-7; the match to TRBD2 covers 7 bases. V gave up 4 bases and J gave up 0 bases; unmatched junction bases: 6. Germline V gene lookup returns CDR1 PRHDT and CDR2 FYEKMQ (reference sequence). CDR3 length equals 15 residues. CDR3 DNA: TGTGCCAGCAGCTCCGGACTAGTCAGCTCCTACGAGCAGTACTTC. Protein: CASSSGLVSSYEQYF.

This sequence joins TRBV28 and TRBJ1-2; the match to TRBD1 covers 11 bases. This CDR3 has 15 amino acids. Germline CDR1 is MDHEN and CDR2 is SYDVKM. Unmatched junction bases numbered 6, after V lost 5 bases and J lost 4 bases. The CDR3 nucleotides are TGTGCCAGCAGTACCACGGACAGGGGGCCCTATGGCTACACCTTC. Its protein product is CASSTTDRGPYGYTF.